These 12 T cell receptor beta chains share one sample of origin, sequenced in a study of T cell responses to AZD1222 COVID-19 vaccine. Assay used: immunoSEQ multiplex PCR; TCRdb lists only in-frame clones, some missing. The repertoire holds about 100,000 clones, with about 87% as singletons. This sample comprised peripheral blood, obtained on day 0 of AZD1222 vaccination. Receptors originate from an adult in good health.

V usage is TRBV15 and J usage is TRBJ2-2; a possible D gene is TRBD2 (5 bases). Germline CDR1 is LNHNV and CDR2 is YYDKDF (reference sequence). Trimming pared 5 bases from V and 8 bases from J, leaving 15 bases between. The CDR3 is 14 residues long. The chain's CDR3 is CATSPSREWGELFF. CDR3 nucleotides: TGTGCCACCAGCCCTTCGAGGGAATGGGGGGAGCTGTTTTTT.

This clone was counted a few times. This rearrangement joins TRBV6-2 or TRBV6-3 to TRBJ1-1, with D possibly matching TRBD1 (5 bases). V was cut by 3 bases and J by 5 bases, with 10 bases left in between. This CDR3 has 13 residues. Germline V gene sequence: CDR1 MNHEY, CDR2 SVGEGT. Here the CDR3 DNA reads TGTGCCAGCAGTTATTTCAGGGAGACTGAAGCTTTCTTT. As protein: CASSYFRETEAFF.

The rearrangement uses TRBV10-3 and TRBJ1-2, with D tentatively TRBD1 (5 bases). Germline CDR1 reads ENHRY; CDR2 reads SYGVKD. The CDR3 covers 16 residues. The V end was cut by 0 bases, the J end by 5 bases, with 16 bases between. The CDR3 sequence is CAISESEVTVPYGYTF. The CDR3 nucleotides read TGTGCCATCAGTGAGTCTGAGGTGACAGTGCCTTATGGCTACACCTTC.

This rearrangement joins TRBV28 to TRBJ1-1, with TRBD1 as a possible D gene (6 bases). Trimming stripped 2 bases from V and 5 bases from J, with 18 bases between. Per germline, CDR1 MDHEN and CDR2 SYDVKM. CDR3 size: 16 residues. The CDR3 is CASSLDDRPGGTEAFF. As DNA, the CDR3 is TGTGCCAGCAGTTTAGACGACAGGCCAGGTGGGACTGAAGCTTTCTTT.

The table lists this clone with a count of one. V gene TRBV18 combines with J gene TRBJ1-2, with TRBD1 matching over 8 bases. The CDR3 consists of 15 residues. With 3 bases clipped from V and 4 bases from J, the junction kept 7 bases outside the gene matches. Germline V gene sequence: CDR1 KGHSH, CDR2 LQKENI. The CDR3 loop is CASSPSGRGPYGYTF. The DNA of the CDR3 is TGTGCCAGCTCACCGTCCGGCAGGGGGCCCTATGGCTACACCTTC.

The V gene is TRBV3-1 (or the pseudogene TRBV3-2), the J gene TRBJ2-7; D perhaps matches TRBD2 (7 bases). There are 12 residues in the CDR3. The ends were cut back, 5 bases at V and 6 bases at J, with 11 bases in the middle. Germline CDR1 and CDR2: LGHDT and YNNKEL (reference sequence). The chain's CDR3 is CASSRGGSEQYF. CDR3 in DNA: TGTGCCAGCAGCAGGGGGGGGAGCGAGCAGTACTTC.

The chain joins TRBV6-5 to TRBJ2-7; 8 nucleotides align to TRBD1. In germline, CDR1 is MNHEY, CDR2 SVGAGI. V trimming: 6 bases; J trimming: 4 bases; junction bases outside the gene matches: 5. The CDR3 is 13 amino acids. The CDR3 DNA reads as TGTGCCAGCAGGGAGACAGGGGCGTACGAGCAGTACTTC. Encoded protein: CASRETGAYEQYF.

This chain joins TRBV19 and TRBJ1-2; possible D gene TRBD1, 5 bases. Germline-derived CDR1 and CDR2 are LNHDA and SQIVND (reference sequence). V was shortened by 3 bases and J by 7 bases, with 15 bases between the two germline ends. The CDR3 is made up of 14 amino acids. CDR3 nucleotides: TGTGCCAGTAGTATCGAGCGAGGGGCGGGTGGCTACACCTTC. It codes for CASSIERGAGGYTF.

The genes are TRBV11-2 and TRBJ2-1, with 13 positions matching TRBD2. Germline values: CDR1 SGHAT, CDR2 FQNNGV. After removal of 6 bases from V and 0 bases from J, the junction contained 2 bases not matched to a gene. This CDR3 contains 16 residues. The CDR3 DNA is TGTGCCAGCAGGGGACTAGCGGGAAGCTCCTACAATGAGCAGTTCTTC. The encoded protein is CASRGLAGSSYNEQFF. Complete variable domain (other parts from reference TRBV11-2 and TRBJ2-1): EAGVAQSPRYKIIEKRQSVAFWCNPISGHATLYWYQQILGQGPKLLIQFQNNGVVDDSQLPKDRFSAERLKGVDSTLKIQPAKLEDSAVYLCASRGLAGSSYNEQFFGPGTRLTVL.

The gene calls are TRBV7-2 and TRBJ2-2, with unresolved D. The CDR3 consists of 15 residues. V shed 0 bases and J shed 4 bases, with 9 bases lying between them. Per germline, CDR1 SGHTA and CDR2 FQGNSA. CDR3 DNA: TGTGCCAGCAGCTTAGCCCGGCCCTCCACCGGGGAGCTGTTTTTT. Translated, it gives CASSLARPSTGELFF.

V and J are TRBV29-1 and TRBJ2-1, with D tentatively TRBD1 (5 bases). Germline values: CDR1 SQVTM, CDR2 ANQGSEA. Trimming removed 2 bases at V and 4 bases at J, with 15 bases between. CDR3 length equals 15 residues. CDR3 in DNA: TGCAGCGTTGAACCCTGGGTTAGGGGATACAATGAGCAGTTCTTC. It specifies CSVEPWVRGYNEQFF.

The CDR3 region has the DNA TGTGCCAGCAGCCAACAGGGGTACGAGCAGTACTTC. Residues: CASSQQGYEQYF. The chain carries TRBV11-2 and TRBJ2-7; TRBD1 agrees at 7 bases. The germline V gene has CDR1 SGHAT and CDR2 FQNNGV. Trimming at V came to 5 bases and at J to 4 bases, leaving 2 bases not matched to a gene. This CDR3 contains 12 residues. Full variable domain (remainder filled in from reference TRBV11-2 and TRBJ2-7): EAGVAQSPRYKIIEKRQSVAFWCNPISGHATLYWYQQILGQGPKLLIQFQNNGVVDDSQLPKDRFSAERLKGVDSTLKIQPAKLEDSAVYLCASSQQGYEQYFGPGTRLTVT.